One sample yielded the 8 T cell receptor beta chains listed below, sequenced in a study of T-cell reconstitution after alpha-beta-depleted transplantation in children. For TCRbeta, the library was prepared with unique molecular identifiers. TCRdb reanalysed the PCR reads using MiXCR and keeps one entry per CDR3 protein. The profile covers 500,000 to 600,000 distinct CDR3 sequences, with 20% to 30% appearing a single time and around a third taken by the ten largest. The sample in question was PBMCs, obtained before TCRalphabeta/CD19-depleted stem cell transplant. All receptors come from a boy younger than two with Wiskott-Aldrich syndrome, due to receive a stem cell transplant.

This clonotype was picked up a small number of times. The chain employs TRBV6-1 and TRBJ2-7, with 7 positions matching TRBD1. V dropped 6 bases and J dropped 4; count of bases not matched to a gene: 12. Germline V gene data show CDR1 as MNHNS and CDR2 as SASEGT. CDR3 length: 15 amino acids. Here the CDR3 reads CASSRHRGQGYEQYF. The CDR3 DNA reads as TGTGCCAGCAGCCGACACAGGGGACAAGGTTACGAGCAGTACTTC.

Regarding this clonotype: An end of the junction differs from the germline gene, which may be a read error. The rearrangement joins TRBV4-2 to TRBJ2-3, with 10 bases fitting TRBD2. The CDR3 length is 16 residues. The germline V gene has CDR1 LGHNA and CDR2 YNFKEQ. The CDR3 region is CSSSQELAGTTDTQYF. In DNA, the CDR3 is TGTTCCAGCAGCCAAGAACTAGCGGGGACCACAGATACGCAGTATTTT.

V is TRBV6-1 and J is TRBJ2-7; D is unresolved. Looked up from germline, CDR1 is MNHNS and CDR2 is SASEGT. The CDR3 loop spans 14 amino acids. The V and J ends lost 5 bases and 3 bases respectively, with 14 bases between them. The CDR3 nucleotides read TGTGCCAGCAGTACCGGGCCCAGGAACTACGAGCAGTACTTC. It is translated as CASSTGPRNYEQYF.

This clonotype has more than one count but fewer than ten. In nucleotides, the CDR3 is TGCAGTGCCAGACCTAGCGGGAGGGCCGGAAATACGCAGTATTTT. Translation gives CSARPSGRAGNTQYF. This chain connects TRBV20-1 to TRBJ2-3, with 12 nucleotides matching TRBD2. CDR1 and CDR2 from the germline V gene are DFQATT and SNEGSKA (reference sequence). This CDR3 region has 15 residues. J gave up 7 bases and V 6 bases, and 11 bases lay outside the gene matches.

This sequence joins TRBV3-1 and TRBJ2-1; D unclear. This CDR3 has 13 residues. Trimming took off 11 bases at V and 0 bases at J, with 11 bases between the two ends. Per the germline V gene, CDR1 is LGHDT and CDR2 is YNNKEL (reference sequence). This CDR3 reads CASSTFSYNEQFF. The CDR3 nucleotides are TGTGCCTCGAGCACCTTCTCCTACAATGAGCAGTTCTTC.

In its sample, this clonotype was seen a few times. The chain couples TRBV29-1 to TRBJ2-7; TRBD2 matches 7 bases. V lost 7 bases and J lost 3; bases outside the gene matches: 6. The CDR3 consists of 12 residues. Germline V gives CDR1 SQVTM, CDR2 ANQGSEA. Here the CDR3 DNA reads TGCAGCGGGCTAGCGGAGTTCTACGAGCAGTACTTC. Its protein is CSGLAEFYEQYF.

The V gene is TRBV5-1, the J gene TRBJ2-7, with no clear D. The CDR3 loop spans 14 amino acids. V was clipped by 1 base and J by 7 bases, with 15 bases between them. CDR1 and CDR2 from the germline V gene are SGHRS and YFSETQ. The CDR3 region is CASSLNSLGMEQYF. DNA of the CDR3: TGCGCCAGCAGCTTGAATTCCCTCGGAATGGAGCAGTACTTC.

CDR3 protein: CASSLAALVNNEQFF. As DNA, the CDR3 is TGTGCCAGCAGCTTAGCTGCTCTGGTCAACAATGAGCAGTTCTTC. This rearrangement joins TRBV11-2 to TRBJ2-1; D remains unclear. This CDR3 has 15 amino acids. V lost 1 base to trimming and J lost 5 bases, with 12 bases between them. The germline V gene has CDR1 SGHAT and CDR2 FQNNGV.